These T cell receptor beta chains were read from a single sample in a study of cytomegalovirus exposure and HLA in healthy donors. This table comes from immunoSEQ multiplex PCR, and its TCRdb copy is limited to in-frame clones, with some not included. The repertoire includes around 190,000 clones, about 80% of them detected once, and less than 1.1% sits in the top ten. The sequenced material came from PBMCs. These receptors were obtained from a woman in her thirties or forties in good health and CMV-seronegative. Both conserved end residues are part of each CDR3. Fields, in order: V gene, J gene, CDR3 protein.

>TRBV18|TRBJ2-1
CASSPPINLRESYNEQFF
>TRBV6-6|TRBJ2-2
CASSSTGGGTGELFF
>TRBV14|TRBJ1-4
CASSQDGRVEKLFF
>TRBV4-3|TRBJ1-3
CASSQRWQTGNTIYF
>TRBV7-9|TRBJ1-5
CSSSNRDIWHF
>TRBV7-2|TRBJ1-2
CASSSGRGLLNYGYTF
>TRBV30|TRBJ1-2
CAWSPLDRGGSGGYTF
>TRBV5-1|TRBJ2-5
CASSLTSGGSETQYF
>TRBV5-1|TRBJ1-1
CASSLDPGSTNTEAFF
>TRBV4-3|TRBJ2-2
CASSQDLAQGIDAGELFF
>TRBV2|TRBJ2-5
CASSGVSRQETQYF
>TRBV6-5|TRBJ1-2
CASRTGGDSGYGYTF
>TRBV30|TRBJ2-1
CAWSRGQGNNEQFF
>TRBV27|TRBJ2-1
CASSFQGEPTGEQFF
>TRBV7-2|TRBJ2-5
CASSSSGSGSVVAQYF
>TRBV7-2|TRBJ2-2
CASSLGQTGELFF
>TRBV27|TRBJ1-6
CASTSMDREVLHF
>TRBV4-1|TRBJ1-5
CASSQVTGNQPQHF
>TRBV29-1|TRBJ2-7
CSVSTFSGYEQYF
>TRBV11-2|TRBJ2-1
CASSLSRGNEQFF
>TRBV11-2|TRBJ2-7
CASSRGLAETKNEQYF
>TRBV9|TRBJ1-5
CASSTSSGQGGEPQHF
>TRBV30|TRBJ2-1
CAWEGPRGNYNEQFF
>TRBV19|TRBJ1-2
CASSPRGTVLNYGYTF
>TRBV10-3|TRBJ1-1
CAITREQDTEAFF
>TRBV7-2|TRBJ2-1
CASSSTGTSGNNEQFF
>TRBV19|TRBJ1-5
CASRGGSQPQHF
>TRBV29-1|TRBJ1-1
CSVEGARNTEAFF
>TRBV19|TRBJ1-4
CASSLQGYEKLFF
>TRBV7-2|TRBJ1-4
CASSLARTNEKLFF